Detailed here is one T cell receptor beta chain. Its antigen is not known. This sequence may be a read error, since a much larger clone differs from it by one base. With a constant-region primer, TCR beta cDNA was made from 500 ng of total RNA. Amplification in three nested multiplex PCR rounds with slightly modified ARM-PCR gave rise to TCR beta libraries. For roughly 10 cycles apiece, the opening two PCR rounds ran with TRBV1-TRBV30 forward primers and a C-beta reverse primer. TCRdb fed the multiplex PCR reads into MiXCR, producing one record per CDR3 protein. In the table there are hundreds of thousands of distinct CDR3 sequences, about 62% of which are singletons. This record comes from a study of tumor-infiltrating lymphocytes in primary liver carcinoma. Study as a whole: The neoplasms were of stage T1-T3 N0M0, with dimensions of roughly 4.2 to 10 cm across. Sample yields, roughly 3.65 to 7.5 million productive TCRbeta reads, were similar across the tissue types.

In germline, CDR1 is MNHEY, CDR2 SVGAGI. The CDR3 extends over 14 amino acids. With 7 bases clipped from V and 4 bases from J, the junction kept 4 bases outside the gene matches. Blood RNA originated from unsorted whole blood, with germline DNA additionally extracted. Prior to surgery, about 4 milliliters of peripheral blood were drawn. Findings of the study overall: Between tumor regions, pairs overlapped more than tumor-adjacent and tumor-blood pairs did.

Source material: peripheral blood. The rearrangement uses TRBV6-5 and TRBJ2-3; 11 bases match TRBD2. This sequence was found in a man aged 35 to 55 with primary liver carcinoma and hepatitis B virus infection. The CDR3 nucleotides read TGTGCCAGCAAGGGTAGCGGGAGGGCAGATACGCAGTATTTT. This encodes CASKGSGRADTQYF.